This TCR beta chain comes out of a study of blood T cell repertoires in COVID-19 (TCRdb year 2020). About the investigation overall: The collaborator samples originated in the United States, Italy and Spain and spanned the acute and convalescent phases of COVID-19. The repertoires were made available in a free public database intended to serve as a resource for research on the immune response to SARS-CoV-2. The prospective study material was composed of cDNA or gDNA derived from T cells, B-cell-depleted T cells, or PBMCs. Sample metadata almost always included a de-identified subject ID, COVID-19 status, age in years and sex. The samples were drawn from two sources: the first 160 participants of the ongoing ImmuneRACE study, and about 1,300 subjects contributed by 6 global collaborators. The dataset comprised deeply sampled blood TCRbeta repertoires from subjects exposed to, actively infected with, or recovered from COVID-19. Where available, HLA class I and class II types were taken from metadata supplied by the sample provider and were not determined by assay-based typing.

Collaborating institutions collected whole blood in K2EDTA tubes following their own protocols. For TCRbeta analysis, collaborators shipped samples in one of three forms: frozen whole blood, isolated PBMCs, or DNA extracted from either of those sample types. TCRbeta CDR3 regions were amplified from genomic DNA by means of the immunoSEQ Assay, a bias-controlled multiplex PCR. In the paper's pipeline: The number of nucleated cells in each sample was estimated from the amplification of reference gene primers within the assay. Sequence reads were collapsed and filtered to measure the absolute abundance of every unique TCRbeta CDR3 rearrangement. For each sample, productive Simpson clonality was calculated as the square root of Simpson's diversity index across productive rearrangements. The table comes from immuneACCESS by way of TCRdb, which keeps in-frame sequences with V and J called. Part of the clones is missing from these tables; in studies checked, under half for an unresolved V gene and the rest for unknown reasons. V, J and clone size derive from that table, while D and trimming were established from the DNA sequence. For this sample there are 270,000 or so clones; under 90% appear just once. The top ten clonotypes cover 3.1% of the sample.

CDR1 and CDR2, per the germline V gene, are MNHEY and SVGEGT. The CDR3 covers 15 residues, taking in both the cysteine and the phenylalanine. The kept DNA is CDR3 alone, 45 bases in frame from the first base. V lost 0 bases and J lost 6 bases; the stretch between them is 11 bases long. Summary of the overall study and its limitations: The amount of clinical and demographic metadata varied by source and participant and was provided uncurated.

Details on this clone: Its antigen target is currently unknown. No much larger clonotype is one base removed from it; base qualities were not supplied.

The rearrangement combines TRBV6-2 or TRBV6-3 with TRBJ2-2; TRBD1 could be the D gene, as 6 bases match. This receptor was identified in a woman younger than 35 with acute or convalescent COVID-19. The sample consisted of peripheral blood. CDR3 reads: CASSYSVRGSGELFF. The nucleotides are TGTGCCAGCAGTTACTCGGTCAGGGGTTCCGGGGAGCTGTTTTTT.